This T cell receptor beta chain was retrieved from a study of identical twins. Comment on this clonotype: Its matching antigen is unknown.

General observations from the study: There was more out-of-frame TCR alpha sharing in monozygotic twins than models estimated.

One entry per CDR3 protein, called by TCRdb with MiXCR from the 5' RACE reads. The sample has approximately 280,000 distinct CDR3 sequences, more than 6.5% seen once. CDR3 length: 13 residues. V lost 4 bases and J 3 bases, leaving 6 bases between the germline ends. In germline, CDR1 is WNHNN, CDR2 SYGVQD (reference sequence). These data are also associated with another study on yellow fever vaccine responses in identical twins.

The origin of this receptor is a young woman in good health. The sequencing input was memory (CD45RO+) T cells sorted from blood. The chain combines TRBV10-1 with TRBJ2-2, with D unresolved. CDR3 amino acids: CASSGADTGELFF. The CDR3 nucleotides read TGCGCCAGCAGTGGGGCGGACACCGGGGAGCTGTTTTTT.